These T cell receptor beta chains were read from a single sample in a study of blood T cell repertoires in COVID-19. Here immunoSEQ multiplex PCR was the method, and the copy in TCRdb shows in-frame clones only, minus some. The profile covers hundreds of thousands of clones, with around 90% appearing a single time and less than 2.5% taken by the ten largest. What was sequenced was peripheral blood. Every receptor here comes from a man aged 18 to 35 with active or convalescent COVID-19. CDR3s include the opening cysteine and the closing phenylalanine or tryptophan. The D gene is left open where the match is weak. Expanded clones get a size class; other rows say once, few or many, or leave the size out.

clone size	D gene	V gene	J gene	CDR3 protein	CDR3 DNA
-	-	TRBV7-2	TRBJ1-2	CASSSQVDYGYTF	TGTGCCAGCAGCTCACAGGTCGACTATGGCTACACCTTC
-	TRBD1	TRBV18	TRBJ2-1	CASSRDRIHNEQFF	TGTGCCAGCTCACGGGACAGGATCCACAATGAGCAGTTCTTC
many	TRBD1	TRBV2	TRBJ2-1	CASRATLDRGEGNEQFF	TGTGCCAGCAGGGCCACTTTGGACAGGGGAGAAGGCAATGAGCAGTTCTTC
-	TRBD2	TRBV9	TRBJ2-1	CASSVVPGGPNNEQFF	TGTGCCAGCAGCGTAGTGCCGGGAGGGCCCAACAATGAGCAGTTCTTC
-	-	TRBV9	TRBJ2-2	CASSPLIGGNTGELFF	TGTGCCAGCAGCCCCCTAATTGGGGGCAACACCGGGGAGCTGTTTTTT
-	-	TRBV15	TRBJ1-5	CATSREGARVQPQHF	TGTGCCACCAGCAGAGAAGGGGCCCGGGTTCAGCCCCAGCATTTT
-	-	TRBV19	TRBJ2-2	CASSLGGDTGELFF	TGTGCCAGTAGTCTCGGAGGGGACACCGGGGAGCTGTTTTTT
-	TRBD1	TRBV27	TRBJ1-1	CATGKGARNTEAFF	TGTGCCACCGGGAAGGGGGCGCGGAACACTGAAGCTTTCTTT
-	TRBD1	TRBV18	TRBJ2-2	CASSRQGTHTGELFF	TGTGCCAGCTCACGACAGGGGACGCACACCGGGGAGCTGTTTTTT
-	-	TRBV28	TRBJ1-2	CASSLGGGGGYGYTF	TGTGCCAGCAGTTTAGGGGGGGGCGGTGGCTATGGCTACACCTTC
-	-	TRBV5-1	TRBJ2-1	CASSLGGPGNEQFF	TGCGCCAGCAGCTTGGGGGGGCCCGGGAATGAGCAGTTCTTC
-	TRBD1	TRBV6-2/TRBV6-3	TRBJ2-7	CASSSRDRGSYEQYF	TGTGCCAGCAGTTCCCGGGACAGGGGTAGCTACGAGCAGTACTTC
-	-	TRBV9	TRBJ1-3	CASSLSAVAGNTIYF	TGTGCCAGCAGCCTCAGCGCGGTAGCTGGAAACACCATATATTTT
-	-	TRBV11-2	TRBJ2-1	CASSFLAPLGFF	TGTGCCAGCAGCTTTCTAGCGCCTCTGGGGTTCTTC
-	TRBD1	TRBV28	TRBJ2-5	CASSLPGGVETQYF	TGTGCCAGCAGTTTGCCAGGGGGCGTGGAGACCCAGTACTTC
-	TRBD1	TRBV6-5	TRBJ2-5	CASRRDRVAETQYF	TGTGCCAGCAGGCGGGACAGGGTAGCAGAGACCCAGTACTTC
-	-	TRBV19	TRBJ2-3	CASSIRGADTQYF	TGTGCCAGTAGTATCCGAGGTGCAGATACGCAGTATTTT
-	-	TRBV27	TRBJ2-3	CASSWGNSADTQYF	TGTGCCAGCAGTTGGGGAAATAGCGCAGATACGCAGTATTTT
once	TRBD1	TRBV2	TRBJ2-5	CASSLTGGGRETQYF	TGTGCCAGCAGTCTGACAGGGGGAGGGCGGGAGACCCAGTACTTC
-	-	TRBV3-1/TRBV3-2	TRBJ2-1	CASSQVEGRGEQFF	TGTGCCAGCAGCCAAGTAGAGGGCCGGGGGGAGCAGTTCTTC
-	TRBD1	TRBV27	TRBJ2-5	CASSSGGNQETQYF	TGTGCCAGCAGTTCAGGGGGAAACCAAGAGACCCAGTACTTC
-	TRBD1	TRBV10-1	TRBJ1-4	CASTPNPRGEEKLFF	TGCGCCAGCACCCCTAACCCCAGGGGGGAGGAAAAACTGTTTTTT
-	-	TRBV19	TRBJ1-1	CASRAPTRDSEAFF	TGTGCCAGTCGTGCCCCCACCCGTGACTCTGAAGCTTTCTTT
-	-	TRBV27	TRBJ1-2	CASSLSINNGYTF	TGTGCCAGCAGTTTATCTATTAATAATGGCTACACCTTC
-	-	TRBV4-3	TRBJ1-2	CASSQPPGGYTF	TGCGCCAGCAGCCAACCACCGGGGGGCTACACCTTC
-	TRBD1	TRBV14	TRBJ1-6	CASSRTQGVVNSPLHF	TGTGCCAGCAGCCGAACACAGGGGGTCGTTAATTCACCCCTCCACTTT
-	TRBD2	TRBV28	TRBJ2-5	CASSPNHRGGFQETQYF	TGTGCCAGCAGTCCCAACCACCGGGGGGGCTTCCAAGAGACCCAGTACTTC
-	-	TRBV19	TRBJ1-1	CASSQQANTEAFF	TGTGCCAGTAGCCAGCAGGCGAACACTGAAGCTTTCTTT
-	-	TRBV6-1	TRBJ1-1	CASSEGPGFAEAFF	TGTGCCAGCAGTGAAGGGCCCGGGTTTGCTGAAGCTTTCTTT
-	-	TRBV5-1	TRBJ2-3	CASSLTEPSTDTQYF	TGCGCCAGCAGCTTAACGGAGCCTAGCACAGATACGCAGTATTTT
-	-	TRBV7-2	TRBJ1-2	CASSLDNYSGNYGYTF	TGTGCCAGCAGCTTAGACAACTACTCAGGGAACTATGGCTACACCTTC
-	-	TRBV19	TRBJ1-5	CASSRDRLDQPQHF	TGTGCCAGTAGTAGAGACAGGCTTGATCAGCCCCAGCATTTT
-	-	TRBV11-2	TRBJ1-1	CASSFPAGLNGVNTEAFF	TGTGCCAGCAGCTTTCCTGCCGGACTAAATGGGGTGAACACTGAAGCTTTCTTT
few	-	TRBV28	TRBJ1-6	CASSLPPYNSPLHF	TGTGCCAGCAGTTTACCCCCTTATAATTCACCCCTCCACTTT
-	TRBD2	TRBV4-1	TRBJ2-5	CASSQETSGRGETQYF	TGCGCCAGCAGCCAAGAAACTAGCGGGAGAGGGGAGACCCAGTACTTC
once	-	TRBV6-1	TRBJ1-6	CASSELGEVGGNSPLHF	TGTGCCAGCAGTGAACTCGGGGAGGTGGGGGGAAATTCACCCCTCCACTTT
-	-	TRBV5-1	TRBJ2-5	CASSSGGGETQYF	TGCGCCAGCAGTTCAGGGGGAGGTGAGACCCAGTACTTC
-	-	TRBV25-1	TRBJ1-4	CASSPFFKGEGEKLFF	TGTGCCAGCAGTCCATTTTTTAAAGGGGAAGGCGAAAAACTGTTTTTT
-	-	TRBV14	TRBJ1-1	CASSQDFGEGSSEAFF	TGTGCCAGCAGCCAAGACTTTGGTGAGGGATCGTCTGAAGCTTTCTTT